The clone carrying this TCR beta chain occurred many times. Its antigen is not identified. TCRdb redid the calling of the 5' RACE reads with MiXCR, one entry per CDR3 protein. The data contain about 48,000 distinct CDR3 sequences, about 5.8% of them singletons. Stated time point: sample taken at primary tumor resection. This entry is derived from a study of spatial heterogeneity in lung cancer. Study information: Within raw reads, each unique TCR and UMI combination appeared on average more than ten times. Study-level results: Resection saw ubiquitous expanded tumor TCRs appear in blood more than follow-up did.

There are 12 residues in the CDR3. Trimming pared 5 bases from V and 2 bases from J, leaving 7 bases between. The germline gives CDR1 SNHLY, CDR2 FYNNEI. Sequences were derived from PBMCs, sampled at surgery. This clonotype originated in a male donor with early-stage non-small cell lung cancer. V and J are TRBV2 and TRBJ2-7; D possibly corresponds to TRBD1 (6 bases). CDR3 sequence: CASSRTAYEQYF. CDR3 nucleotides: TGTGCCAGCAGTAGGACAGCCTACGAGCAGTACTTC. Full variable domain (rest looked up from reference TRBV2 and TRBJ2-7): EPEVTQTPSHQVTQMGQEVILRCVPISNHLYFYWYRQILGQKVEFLVSFYNNEISEKSEIFDDQFSVERPDGSNFTLKIRSTKLEDSAMYFCASSRTAYEQYFGPGTRLTVT.